This T cell receptor (beta chain) is from a study of blood T cell repertoires in COVID-19. Overall study context: Collection of acute and convalescent COVID-19 samples took place in the United States, Italy and Spain.

Source study methods: Estimation of nucleated cell counts was performed using reference gene primer amplification. Libraries were prepared by immunoSEQ multiplex PCR; TCRdb keeps only in-frame clonotypes and omits some of them. For V, J and clone size, that table is used; D and trimming come from the DNA. The repertoire holds around 100,000 clones, with less than 90% as singletons. With V trimmed by 0 bases and J by 11 bases, 5 bases remained unmatched. Per the germline V gene, CDR1 is MNHEY and CDR2 is SVGEGT. The CDR3 has 13 amino acids. This sequence joins TRBV6-2 or TRBV6-3 and TRBJ2-7, with 9 bases that match TRBD1. Sequenced: peripheral blood. The source is a young man in a cohort sampled during active COVID-19. CDR3 loop: CASSYSSGQGKYF. Here the CDR3 DNA reads TGTGCCAGCAGTTACTCATCAGGACAGGGGAAGTACTTC.